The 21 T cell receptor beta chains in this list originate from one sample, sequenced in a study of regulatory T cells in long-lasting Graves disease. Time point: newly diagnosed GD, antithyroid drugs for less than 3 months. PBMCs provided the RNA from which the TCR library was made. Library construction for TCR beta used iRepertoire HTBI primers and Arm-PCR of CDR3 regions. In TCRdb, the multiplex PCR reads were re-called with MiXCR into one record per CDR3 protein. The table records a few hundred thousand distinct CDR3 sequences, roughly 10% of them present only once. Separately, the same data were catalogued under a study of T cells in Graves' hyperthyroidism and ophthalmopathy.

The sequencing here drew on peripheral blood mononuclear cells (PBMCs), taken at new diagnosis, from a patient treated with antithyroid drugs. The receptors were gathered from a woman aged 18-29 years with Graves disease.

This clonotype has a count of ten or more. CDR3 in DNA: TGTGCCAGCAGTTCACCGACACCTGAAGCTTTCTTT. It codes for CASSSPTPEAFF. The V and J genes are TRBV12-3 or TRBV12-4 and TRBJ1-1; the D is unclear. The CDR3 consists of 12 residues. Trimming cost V 4 bases and J 6 bases, with 9 bases left between them.

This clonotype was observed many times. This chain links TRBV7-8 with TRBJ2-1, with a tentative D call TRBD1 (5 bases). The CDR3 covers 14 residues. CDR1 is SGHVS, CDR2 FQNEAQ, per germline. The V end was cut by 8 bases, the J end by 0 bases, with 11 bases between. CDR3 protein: CASFQGSSYNEQFF. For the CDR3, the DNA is TGTGCCAGCTTCCAGGGAAGCTCCTACAATGAGCAGTTCTTC. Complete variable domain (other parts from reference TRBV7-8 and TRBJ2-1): GAGVSQSPRYKVAKRGQDVALRCDPISGHVSLFWYQQALGQGPEFLTYFQNEAQLDKSGLPSDRFFAERPEGSVSTLKIQRTQQEDSAVYLCASFQGSSYNEQFFGPGTRLTVL.

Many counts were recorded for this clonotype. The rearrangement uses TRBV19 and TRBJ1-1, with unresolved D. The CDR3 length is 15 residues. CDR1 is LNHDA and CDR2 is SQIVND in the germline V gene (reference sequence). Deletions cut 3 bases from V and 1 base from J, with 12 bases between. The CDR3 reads CASSIFHTRNTEAFF. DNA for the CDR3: TGTGCCAGTAGTATCTTCCATACACGGAACACTGAAGCTTTCTTT.

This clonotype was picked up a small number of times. The CDR3 reads CASSLGGSDHGYTF. The CDR3, as DNA: TGTGCCAGCAGCTTGGGCGGTTCTGATCATGGCTACACCTTC. The chain combines TRBV7-3 with TRBJ1-2; D is undetermined. The ends were cut back, 3 bases at V and 6 bases at J, with 14 bases in the middle. The germline gives CDR1 SGHTA, CDR2 FQGTGA. CDR3 length: 14 amino acids.

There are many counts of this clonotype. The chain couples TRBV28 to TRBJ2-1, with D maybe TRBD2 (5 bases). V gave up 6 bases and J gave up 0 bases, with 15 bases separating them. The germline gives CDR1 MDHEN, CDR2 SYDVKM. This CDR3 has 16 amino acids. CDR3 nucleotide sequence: TGTGCCAGCAGGTTTGTGGGAGCCATCTCCTACAATGAGCAGTTCTTC. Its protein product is CASRFVGAISYNEQFF. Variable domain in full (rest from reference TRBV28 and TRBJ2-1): DVKVTQSSRYLVKRTGEKVFLECVQDMDHENMFWYRQDPGLGLRLIYFSYDVKMKEKGDIPEGYSVSREKKERFSLILESASTNQTSMYLCASRFVGAISYNEQFFGPGTRLTVL.

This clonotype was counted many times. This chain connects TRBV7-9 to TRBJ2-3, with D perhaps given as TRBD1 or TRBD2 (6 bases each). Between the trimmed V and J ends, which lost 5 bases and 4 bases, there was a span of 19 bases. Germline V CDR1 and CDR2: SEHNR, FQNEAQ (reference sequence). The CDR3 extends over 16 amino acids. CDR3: CASSPRGQSYPDTQYF. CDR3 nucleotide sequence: TGTGCCAGCAGCCCCCGGGGGCAGAGTTACCCAGATACGCAGTATTTT.

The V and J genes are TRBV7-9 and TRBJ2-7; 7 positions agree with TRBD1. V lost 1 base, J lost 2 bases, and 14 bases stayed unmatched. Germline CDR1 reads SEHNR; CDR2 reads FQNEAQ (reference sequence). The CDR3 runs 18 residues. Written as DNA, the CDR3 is TGTGCCAGCAGCTTAGGACTCAAGGACAGGTTTGGGACCTACGAGCAGTACTTC. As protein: CASSLGLKDRFGTYEQYF.

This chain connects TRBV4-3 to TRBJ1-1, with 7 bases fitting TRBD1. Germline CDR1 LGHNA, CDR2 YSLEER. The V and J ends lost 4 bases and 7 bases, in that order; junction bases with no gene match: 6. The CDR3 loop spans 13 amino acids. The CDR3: CASSLGNRGEAFF. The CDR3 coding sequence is TGCGCCAGCAGCCTTGGAAACAGGGGTGAAGCTTTCTTT.

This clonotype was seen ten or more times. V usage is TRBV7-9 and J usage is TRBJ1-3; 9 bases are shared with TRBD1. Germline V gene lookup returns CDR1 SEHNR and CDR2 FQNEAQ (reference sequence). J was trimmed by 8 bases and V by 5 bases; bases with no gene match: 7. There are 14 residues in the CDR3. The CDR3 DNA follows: TGTGCCAGCAGCACGAAGGGACAGGGATACACCATATATTTT. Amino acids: CASSTKGQGYTIYF.

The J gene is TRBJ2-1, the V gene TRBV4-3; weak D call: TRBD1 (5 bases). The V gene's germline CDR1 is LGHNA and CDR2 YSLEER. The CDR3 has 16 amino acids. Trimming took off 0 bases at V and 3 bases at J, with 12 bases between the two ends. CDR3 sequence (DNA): TGCGCCAGCAGCCAAGATTACAGGCGGTTCTACAATGAGCAGTTCTTC. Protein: CASSQDYRRFYNEQFF.

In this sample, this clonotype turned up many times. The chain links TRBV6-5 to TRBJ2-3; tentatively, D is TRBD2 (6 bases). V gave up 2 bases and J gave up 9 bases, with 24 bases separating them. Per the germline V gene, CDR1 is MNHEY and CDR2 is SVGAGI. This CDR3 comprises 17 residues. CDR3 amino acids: CASSYVLEPRGVLTQYF. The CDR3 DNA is TGTGCCAGCAGTTACGTTCTGGAGCCTCGCGGGGTTTTGACGCAGTATTTT.

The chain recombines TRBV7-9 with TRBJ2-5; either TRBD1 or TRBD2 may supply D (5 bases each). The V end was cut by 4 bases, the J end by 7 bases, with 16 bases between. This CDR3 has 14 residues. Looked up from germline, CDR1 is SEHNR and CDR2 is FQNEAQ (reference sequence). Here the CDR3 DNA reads TGTGCCAGCAGCTCCGGGACCCCTGGGGGGACCCAGTACTTC. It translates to CASSSGTPGGTQYF.

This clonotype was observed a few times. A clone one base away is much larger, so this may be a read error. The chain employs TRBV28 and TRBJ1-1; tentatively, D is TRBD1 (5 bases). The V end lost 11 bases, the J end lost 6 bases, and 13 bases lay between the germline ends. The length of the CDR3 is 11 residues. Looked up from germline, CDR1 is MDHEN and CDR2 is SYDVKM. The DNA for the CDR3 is TGTGCCCACAGAAGGGGCGCTGAAGCTTTCTTT. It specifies CAHRRGAEAFF. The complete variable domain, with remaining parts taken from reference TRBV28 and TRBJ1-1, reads DVKVTQSSRYLVKRTGEKVFLECVQDMDHENMFWYRQDPGLGLRLIYFSYDVKMKEKGDIPEGYSVSREKKERFSLILESASTNQTSMYLCAHRRGAEAFFGQGTRLTVV.

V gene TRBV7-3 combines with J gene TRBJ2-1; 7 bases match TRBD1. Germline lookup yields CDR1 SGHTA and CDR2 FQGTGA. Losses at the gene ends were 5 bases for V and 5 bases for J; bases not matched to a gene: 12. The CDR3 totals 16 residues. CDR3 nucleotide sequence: TGTGCCAGCAGCCCAAGGGGTAGGGGGCAAAACAATGAGCAGTTCTTC. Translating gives CASSPRGRGQNNEQFF.

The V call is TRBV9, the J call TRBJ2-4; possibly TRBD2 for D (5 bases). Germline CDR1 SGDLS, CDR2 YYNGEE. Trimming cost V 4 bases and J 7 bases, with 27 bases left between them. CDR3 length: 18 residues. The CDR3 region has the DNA TGTGCCAGCAGCTTGAGTGGTGTTCAGAGAGGGTTGTGGAACATTCAGTACTTC. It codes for CASSLSGVQRGLWNIQYF. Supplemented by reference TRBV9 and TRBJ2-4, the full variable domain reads DSGVTQTPKHLITATGQRVTLRCSPRSGDLSVYWYQQSLDQGLQFLIQYYNGEERAKGNILERFSAQQFPDLHSELNLSSLELGDSALYFCASSLSGVQRGLWNIQYFGAGTRLSVL.

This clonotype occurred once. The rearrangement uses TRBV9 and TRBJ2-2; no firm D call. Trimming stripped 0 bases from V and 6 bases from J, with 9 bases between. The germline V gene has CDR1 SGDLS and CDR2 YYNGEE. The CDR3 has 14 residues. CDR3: CASSVGPSPGELFF. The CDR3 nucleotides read TGTGCCAGCAGCGTAGGTCCCTCCCCCGGGGAGCTGTTTTTT.

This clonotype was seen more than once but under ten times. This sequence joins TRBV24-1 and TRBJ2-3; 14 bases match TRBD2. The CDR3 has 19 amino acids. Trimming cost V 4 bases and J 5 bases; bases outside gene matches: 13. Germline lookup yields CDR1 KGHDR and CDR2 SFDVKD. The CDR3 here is CATSDPTPGLAGVEDTQYF. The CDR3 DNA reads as TGTGCCACCAGTGACCCAACCCCGGGACTAGCGGGAGTGGAAGATACGCAGTATTTT.

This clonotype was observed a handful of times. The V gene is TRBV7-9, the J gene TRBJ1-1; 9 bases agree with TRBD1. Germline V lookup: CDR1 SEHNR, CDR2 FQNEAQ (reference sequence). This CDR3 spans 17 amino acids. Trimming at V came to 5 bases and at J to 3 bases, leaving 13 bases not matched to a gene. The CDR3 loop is CASSPSNDRGSDTEAFF. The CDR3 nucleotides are TGTGCCAGCAGCCCCAGCAATGACAGGGGGTCGGACACTGAAGCTTTCTTT.

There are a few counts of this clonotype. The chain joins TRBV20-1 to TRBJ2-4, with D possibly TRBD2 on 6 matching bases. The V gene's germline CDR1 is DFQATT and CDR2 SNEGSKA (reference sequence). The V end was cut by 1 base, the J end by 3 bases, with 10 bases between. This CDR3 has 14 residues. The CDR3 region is CSARVSGIKNIQYF. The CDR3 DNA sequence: TGCAGTGCTAGAGTTAGCGGAATCAAAAACATTCAGTACTTC.

CDR3 in amino acids: CASRRDGYNSPLHF. The DNA for the CDR3 is TGTGCCAGCAGGCGGGACGGTTATAATTCACCCCTCCACTTT. The chain joins TRBV12-3 or TRBV12-4 to TRBJ1-6; a weak D match, TRBD1 (5 bases). The germline V and J ends were trimmed by 6 bases and 4 bases, with 10 bases remaining between them. This CDR3 has 14 residues.

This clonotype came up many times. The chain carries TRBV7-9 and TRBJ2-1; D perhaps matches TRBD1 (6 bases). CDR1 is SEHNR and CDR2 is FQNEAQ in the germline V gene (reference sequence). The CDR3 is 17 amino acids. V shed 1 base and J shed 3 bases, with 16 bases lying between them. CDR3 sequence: CASSLVKPGHIYNEQFF. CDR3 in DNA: TGTGCCAGCAGCTTAGTAAAACCGGGACACATCTACAATGAGCAGTTCTTC.